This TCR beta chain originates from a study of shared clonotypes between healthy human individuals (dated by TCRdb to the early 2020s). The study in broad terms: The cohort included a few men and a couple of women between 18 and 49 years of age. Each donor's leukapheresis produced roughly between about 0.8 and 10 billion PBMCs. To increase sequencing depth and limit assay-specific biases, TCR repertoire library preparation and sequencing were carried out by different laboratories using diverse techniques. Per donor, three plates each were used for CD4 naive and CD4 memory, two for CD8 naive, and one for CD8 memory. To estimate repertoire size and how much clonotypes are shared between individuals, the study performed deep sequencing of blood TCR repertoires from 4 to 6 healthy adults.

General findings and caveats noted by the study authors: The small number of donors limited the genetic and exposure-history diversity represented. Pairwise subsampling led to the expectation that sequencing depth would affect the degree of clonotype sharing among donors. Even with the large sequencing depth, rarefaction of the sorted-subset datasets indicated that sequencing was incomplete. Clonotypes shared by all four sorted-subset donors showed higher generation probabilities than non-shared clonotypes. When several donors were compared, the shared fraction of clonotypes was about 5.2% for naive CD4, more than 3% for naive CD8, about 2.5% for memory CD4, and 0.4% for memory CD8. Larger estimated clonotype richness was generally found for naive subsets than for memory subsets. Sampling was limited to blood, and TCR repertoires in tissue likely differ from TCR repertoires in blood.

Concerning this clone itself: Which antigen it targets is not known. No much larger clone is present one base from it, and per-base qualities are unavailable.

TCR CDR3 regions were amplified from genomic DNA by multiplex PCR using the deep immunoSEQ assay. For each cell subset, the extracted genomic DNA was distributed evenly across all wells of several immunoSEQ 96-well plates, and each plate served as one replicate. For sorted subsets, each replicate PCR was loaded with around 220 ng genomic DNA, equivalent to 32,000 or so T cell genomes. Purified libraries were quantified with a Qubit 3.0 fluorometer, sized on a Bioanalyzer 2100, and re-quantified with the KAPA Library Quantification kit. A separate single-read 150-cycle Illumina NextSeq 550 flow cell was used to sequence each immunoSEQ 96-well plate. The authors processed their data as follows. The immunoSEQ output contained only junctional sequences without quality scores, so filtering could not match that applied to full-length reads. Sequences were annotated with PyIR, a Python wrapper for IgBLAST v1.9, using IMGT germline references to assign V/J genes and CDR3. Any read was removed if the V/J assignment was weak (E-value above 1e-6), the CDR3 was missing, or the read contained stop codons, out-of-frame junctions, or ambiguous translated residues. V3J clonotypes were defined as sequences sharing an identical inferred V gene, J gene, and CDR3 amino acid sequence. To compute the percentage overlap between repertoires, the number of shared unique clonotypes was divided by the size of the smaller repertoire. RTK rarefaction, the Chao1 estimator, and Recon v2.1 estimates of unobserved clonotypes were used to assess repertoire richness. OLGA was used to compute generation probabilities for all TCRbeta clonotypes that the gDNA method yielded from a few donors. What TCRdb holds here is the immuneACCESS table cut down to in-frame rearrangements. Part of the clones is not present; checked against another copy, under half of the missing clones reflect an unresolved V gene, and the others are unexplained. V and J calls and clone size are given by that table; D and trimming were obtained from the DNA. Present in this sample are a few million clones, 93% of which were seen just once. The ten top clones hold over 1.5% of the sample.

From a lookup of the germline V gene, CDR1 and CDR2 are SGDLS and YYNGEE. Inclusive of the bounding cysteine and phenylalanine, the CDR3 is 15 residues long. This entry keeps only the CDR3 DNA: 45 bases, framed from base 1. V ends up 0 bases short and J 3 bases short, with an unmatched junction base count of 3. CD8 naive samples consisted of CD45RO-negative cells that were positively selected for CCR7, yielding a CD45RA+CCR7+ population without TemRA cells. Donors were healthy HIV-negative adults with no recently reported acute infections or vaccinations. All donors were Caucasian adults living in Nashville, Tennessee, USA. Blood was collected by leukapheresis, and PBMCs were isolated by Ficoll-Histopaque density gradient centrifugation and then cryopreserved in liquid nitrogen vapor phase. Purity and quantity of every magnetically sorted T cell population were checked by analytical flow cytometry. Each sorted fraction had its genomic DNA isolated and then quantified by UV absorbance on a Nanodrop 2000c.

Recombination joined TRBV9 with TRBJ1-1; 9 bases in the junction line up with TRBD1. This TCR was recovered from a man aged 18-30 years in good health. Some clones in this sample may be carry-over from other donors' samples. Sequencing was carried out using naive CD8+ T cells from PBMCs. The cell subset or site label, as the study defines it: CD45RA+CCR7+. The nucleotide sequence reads TGTGCCAGCAGCGTAGCCGGGACAGGGTACACTGAAGCTTTCTTT. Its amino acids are CASSVAGTGYTEAFF.